This T cell receptor beta chain appears in the sequencing data of a study of blood T cell repertoires in COVID-19. Study background: Researchers got acute and convalescent COVID-19 samples from the United States, Italy and Spain. T cells, B-cell-depleted T cells, or PBMCs supplied cDNA or gDNA.

In the authors' workflow: Estimation of nucleated cell counts relied on the amplification of reference gene primers. Data came from immunoSEQ multiplex PCR; TCRdb stores just in-frame clones and leaves some out. V and J calls and clone size are copied from that table; D and trimming were computed from the DNA. Among tens of thousands of clones listed, about 91% were seen once. This receptor was taken from a woman of 80 years or more with acute or convalescent COVID-19. Sequenced sample: peripheral blood.

CDR3 amino acids: CASSLTSGTYEQYF. CDR3 coding DNA: TGCGCCAGCAGCTTGACTAGCGGTACCTACGAGCAGTACTTC. The chain has TRBV5-1 and TRBJ2-7, with 8 positions matching TRBD2. Trimming took 1 base from V and 2 from J; bases not matched to a gene: 2. This CDR3 is built from 14 residues. The germline V gene encodes CDR1 SGHRS and CDR2 YFSETQ.